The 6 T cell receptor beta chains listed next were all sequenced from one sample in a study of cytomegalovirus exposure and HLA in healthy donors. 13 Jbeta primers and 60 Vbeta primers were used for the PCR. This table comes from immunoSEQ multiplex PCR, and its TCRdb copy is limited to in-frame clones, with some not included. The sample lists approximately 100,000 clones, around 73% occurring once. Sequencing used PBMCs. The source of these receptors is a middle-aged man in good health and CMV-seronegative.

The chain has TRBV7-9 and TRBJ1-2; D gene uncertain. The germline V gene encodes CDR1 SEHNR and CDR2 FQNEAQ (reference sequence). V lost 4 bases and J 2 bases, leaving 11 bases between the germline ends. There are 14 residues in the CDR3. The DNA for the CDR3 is TGTGCCAGCAGCTCCCTAAGGGAGAACTATGGCTACACCTTC. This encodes CASSSLRENYGYTF.

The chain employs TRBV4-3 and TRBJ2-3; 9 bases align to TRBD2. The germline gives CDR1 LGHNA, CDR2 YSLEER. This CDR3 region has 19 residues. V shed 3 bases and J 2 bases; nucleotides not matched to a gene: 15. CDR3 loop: CASSQRPQSGGLNTDTQYF. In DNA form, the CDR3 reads TGCGCCAGCAGCCAGCGGCCCCAAAGCGGGGGGCTCAACACAGATACGCAGTATTTT.

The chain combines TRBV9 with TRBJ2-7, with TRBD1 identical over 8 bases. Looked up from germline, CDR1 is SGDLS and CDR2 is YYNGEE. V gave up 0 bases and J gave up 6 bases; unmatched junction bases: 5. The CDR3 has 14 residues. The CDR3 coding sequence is TGTGCCAGCAGCGTAGACCAGGGGGCAGGCGAGCAGTACTTC. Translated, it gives CASSVDQGAGEQYF.

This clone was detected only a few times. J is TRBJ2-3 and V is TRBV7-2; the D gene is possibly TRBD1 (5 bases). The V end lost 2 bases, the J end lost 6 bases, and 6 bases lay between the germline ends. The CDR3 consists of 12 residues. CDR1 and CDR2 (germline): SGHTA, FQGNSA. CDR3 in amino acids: CASSLNRDTQYF. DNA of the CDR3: TGTGCCAGCAGCTTAAACAGGGATACGCAGTATTTT.

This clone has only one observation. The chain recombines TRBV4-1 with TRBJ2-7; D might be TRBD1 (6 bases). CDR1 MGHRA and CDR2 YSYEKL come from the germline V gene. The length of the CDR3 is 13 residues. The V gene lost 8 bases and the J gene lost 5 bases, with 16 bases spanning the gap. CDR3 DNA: TGCGCCAGCTCTAACAGGGTTTACGACGAGCAGTACTTC. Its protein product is CASSNRVYDEQYF.

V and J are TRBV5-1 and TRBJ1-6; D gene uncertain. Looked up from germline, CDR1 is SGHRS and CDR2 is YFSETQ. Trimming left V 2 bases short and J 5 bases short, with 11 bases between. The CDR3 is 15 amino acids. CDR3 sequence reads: CASSFQPGDNSPLHF. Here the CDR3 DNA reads TGCGCCAGCAGCTTCCAACCCGGGGATAATTCACCCCTCCACTTT.